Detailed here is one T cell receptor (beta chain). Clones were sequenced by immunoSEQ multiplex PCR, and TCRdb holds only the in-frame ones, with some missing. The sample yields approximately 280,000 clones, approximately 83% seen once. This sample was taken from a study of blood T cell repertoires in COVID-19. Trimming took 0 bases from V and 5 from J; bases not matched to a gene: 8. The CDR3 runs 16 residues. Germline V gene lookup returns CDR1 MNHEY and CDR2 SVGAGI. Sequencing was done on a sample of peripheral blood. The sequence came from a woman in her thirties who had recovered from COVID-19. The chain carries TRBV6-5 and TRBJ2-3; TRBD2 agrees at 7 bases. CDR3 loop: CASSYSLAGVKDTQYF. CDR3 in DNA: TGTGCCAGCAGTTACTCCTTGGCGGGGGTTAAAGATACGCAGTATTTT.